The source of this T cell receptor (beta chain) is a study of blood T cells in healthy people across ages. Across the whole study: Every two T cells gave about one barcoded beta molecule via template switching. Study-level points and caveats: Versus aged donors, long-lived donors had higher diversity and more naive CD4+ cells. Estimates drawn from one million T cells were deemed to understate diversity.

With regard to this clonotype: Antigen specificity is unknown. One junction end disagrees with the germline gene, perhaps due to a read error.

Extracted total RNA amounted to at least 5 micrograms for each sample. PCR was performed a second time for 7 to 11 cycles using a sample-barcoded 5' primer and a J-beta primer mix. Each CDR3 protein gets one entry after TCRdb re-called the 5' RACE reads with MiXCR. The data hold fewer than 2,000,000 distinct CDR3 sequences, with 30% to 35% observed a single time. Germline V gives CDR1 SEHNR, CDR2 FQNEAQ (reference sequence). The CDR3 runs 16 residues. This clonotype was sampled from a woman under 40 in good health. The rearrangement uses TRBV7-9 and TRBJ2-1; 12 positions match TRBD2. The sample consisted of blood. The CDR3 coding sequence is TGTGCCAGCAGCCTAGCGGGGGGGCGCCGTATGGATGAGCAGTTCTTC. Translating gives CASSLAGGRRMDEQFF.